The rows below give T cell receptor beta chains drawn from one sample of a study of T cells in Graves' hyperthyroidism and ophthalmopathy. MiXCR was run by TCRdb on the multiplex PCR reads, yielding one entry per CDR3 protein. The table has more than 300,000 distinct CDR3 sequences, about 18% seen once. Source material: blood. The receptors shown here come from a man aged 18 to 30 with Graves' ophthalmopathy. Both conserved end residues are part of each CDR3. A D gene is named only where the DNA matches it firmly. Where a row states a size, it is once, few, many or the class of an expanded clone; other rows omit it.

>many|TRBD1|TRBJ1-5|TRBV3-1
TGTGCCAGCAGCCACACCGGGACAGCACACAATCAGCCCCAGCATTTT
CASSHTGTAHNQPQHF
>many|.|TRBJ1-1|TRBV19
TGTGCCAGTAGTACCGCCCGATGGGGATTCGGCACTGAAGCTTTCTTT
CASSTARWGFGTEAFF
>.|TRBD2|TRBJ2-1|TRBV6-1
TGTGCCAGCACCCCTAGTGGGGGGGGAGCCAATGAGCAGTTCTTC
CASTPSGGGANEQFF
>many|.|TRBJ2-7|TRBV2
TGTGCCAGCAGCATGGACGAGCAGTACTTC
CASSMDEQYF
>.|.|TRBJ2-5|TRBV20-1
TGCAGTGCTAGGGGGCTTGGAGGGACATCTCAAGAGACCCAGTACTTC
CSARGLGGTSQETQYF
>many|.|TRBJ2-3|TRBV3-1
TGTGCCAGCAGCCAAGATTGGGATGGGGTAACAGATACGCAGTATTTT
CASSQDWDGVTDTQYF
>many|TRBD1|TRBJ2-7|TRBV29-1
TGCAGCGTCGGGACAGGGTCCTACGAGCAGTACTTC
CSVGTGSYEQYF
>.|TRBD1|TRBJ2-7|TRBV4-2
TGTGCCAGCGGCCAAGATCTGGGACAGGGTAACTACGAGCAGTACTTC
CASGQDLGQGNYEQYF
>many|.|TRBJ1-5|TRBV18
TGTGCCAGCTCGCGAGGGGGTGGCAATCAGCCCCAGCATTTT
CASSRGGGNQPQHF
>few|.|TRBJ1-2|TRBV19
TGTGCCAGTAGTATATCGACAGCGCGGGGCTACACCTTC
CASSISTARGYTF
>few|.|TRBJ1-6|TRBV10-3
TGTGCCATCAGCCGGGGGTATGACAATTCACCCCTCCACTTT
CAISRGYDNSPLHF
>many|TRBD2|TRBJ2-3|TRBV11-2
TGTGCCAGCAGCTTTGGACTAGCGGATACGCAGTATTTT
CASSFGLADTQYF
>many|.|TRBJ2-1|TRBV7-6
TGTGCCAGCAGCCGAGGTCGCCACGAGCAGTTCTTC
CASSRGRHEQFF
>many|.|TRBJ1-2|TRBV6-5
TGTGCCAGCAGTTACCTGGCTGGTGGATCATATGGCTACACCTTC
CASSYLAGGSYGYTF
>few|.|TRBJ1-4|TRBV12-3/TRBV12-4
TGTGCCAGCAGTTTGGGGCTGGTCGGGCCTAATGAAAAACTGTTTTTT
CASSLGLVGPNEKLFF
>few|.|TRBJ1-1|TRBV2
TGTGCCAGCAGCCGGGCCGCGGACCAGAACACTGAAGCTTTCTTT
CASSRAADQNTEAFF
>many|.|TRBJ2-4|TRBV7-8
TGTGCCAGCAGCGCAACCCGCCTAGCCAAAAACATTCAGTACTTC
CASSATRLAKNIQYF
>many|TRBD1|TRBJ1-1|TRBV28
TGTGCCAGCAGTACTCAACAGGGGGCGGACACTGAAGCTTTCTTT
CASSTQQGADTEAFF
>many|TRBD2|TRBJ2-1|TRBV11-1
TGTGCCAGCAGTCCCATCCCGCGGACTAGTTTCAATGAGCAGTTCTTC
CASSPIPRTSFNEQFF
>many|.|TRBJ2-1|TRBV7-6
TGTGCCAGCAGCACTGACAGGCCACGTTTGCCTCGCAATGAGCAGTTCTTC
CASSTDRPRLPRNEQFF
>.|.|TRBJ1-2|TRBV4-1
TGCGCCAGCAGCCAAGAAGGGAGGACAGCCTATGGCTACACCTTC
CASSQEGRTAYGYTF
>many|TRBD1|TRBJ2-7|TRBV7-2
TGTGCCAGCAGCTTATATGGGACAGGGAAAAACGAGCAGTACTTC
CASSLYGTGKNEQYF
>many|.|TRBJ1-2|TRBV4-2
TGTGCCAGCAGCCAAGATCACAGATATGGCTACACCTTC
CASSQDHRYGYTF
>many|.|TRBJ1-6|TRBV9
TGTGCCAGCAGCGTTGCGGGGGATTCACCCCTCCACTTT
CASSVAGDSPLHF
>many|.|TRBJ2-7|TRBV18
TGTGCCAGCTCACCGACGGACAGATTAGGCGAGCAGTACTTC
CASSPTDRLGEQYF
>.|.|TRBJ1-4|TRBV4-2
TGTGCCAGCAGCCAAGAGGACGACTGGGACGTAGGACTGTTTTTT
CASSQEDDWDVGLFF
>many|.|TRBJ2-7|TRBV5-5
TGTGCCAGCAGCTTGGTAGACGACGAGCAGTACTTC
CASSLVDDEQYF
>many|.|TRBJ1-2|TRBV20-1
TGCAGTGCTAGAGACCTTCTCGGGGGGAGGTATGGCTACACCTTC
CSARDLLGGRYGYTF
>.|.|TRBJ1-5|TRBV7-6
TGTGCCAGCAGCTTAGAGGCAGGGGATTCGCCCCAGCATTTT
CASSLEAGDSPQHF
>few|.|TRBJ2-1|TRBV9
TGTGCCAGCAGCGCTGGGCGGGGGCCTTACAATGAGCAGTTCTTC
CASSAGRGPYNEQFF